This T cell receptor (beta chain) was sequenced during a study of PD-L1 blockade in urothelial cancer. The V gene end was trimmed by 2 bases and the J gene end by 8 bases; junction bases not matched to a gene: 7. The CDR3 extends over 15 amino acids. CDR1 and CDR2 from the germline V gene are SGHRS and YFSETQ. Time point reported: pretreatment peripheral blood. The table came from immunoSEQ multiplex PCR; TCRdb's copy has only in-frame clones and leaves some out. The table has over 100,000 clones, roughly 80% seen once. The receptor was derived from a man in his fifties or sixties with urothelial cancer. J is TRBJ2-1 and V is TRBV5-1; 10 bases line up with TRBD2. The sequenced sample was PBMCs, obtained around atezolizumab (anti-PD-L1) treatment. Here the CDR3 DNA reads TGCGCCAGCAGCTTCACCCTAGCGGGAGACCATGAGCAGTTCTTC. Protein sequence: CASSFTLAGDHEQFF. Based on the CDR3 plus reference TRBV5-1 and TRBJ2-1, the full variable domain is KAGVTQTPRYLIKTRGQQVTLSCSPISGHRSVSWYQQTPGQGLQFLFEYFSETQRNKGNFPGRFSGRQFSNSRSEMNVSTLELGDSALYLCASSFTLAGDHEQFFGPGTRLTVL.